These 5 T cell receptor beta chains were sequenced from one sample in a study of shared clonotypes between healthy human individuals (dated by TCRdb to 2020 to 2022). Library prep was done by the immunoSEQ multiplex PCR assay. The source is immuneACCESS, and TCRdb retained only in-frame sequences with V and J called. Part of the clones is not carried over; for the studies checked, unresolved V genes explain less than half of this, and the remainder is unexplained. The sample profile shows approximately 2.4 million clones; approximately 94% of them were found once. The ten biggest clones cover around 0.13% of the sample. The sequenced sample was naive CD4+ T cells sorted from blood. The cell subset or site label corresponds to: CD45RA+ positively selected. The receptor source for this set is a man between 18 and 35 years old in good health.

J is TRBJ2-2 and V is TRBV19; tentative D call: TRBD1 (6 bases). The germline V and J ends were trimmed by 1 base and 10 bases, with 10 bases remaining between them. CDR3 length equals 13 residues. Germline loops: CDR1 LNHDA, CDR2 SQIVND (reference sequence). This chain's CDR3 is CASSIGDRSELFF. CDR3 DNA sequence: TGTGCCAGTAGTATAGGAGACAGGTCGGAGCTGTTTTTT.

The chain joins TRBV5-1 to TRBJ2-7; D unresolved. The CDR3 runs to 14 residues. V was cut by 0 bases and J by 3 bases, with 10 bases left in between. The germline gives CDR1 SGHRS, CDR2 YFSETQ. In DNA, the CDR3 is TGCGCCAGCAGCTTGGCGCCTGGGAACTACGAGCAGTACTTC. It specifies CASSLAPGNYEQYF.

The chain couples TRBV5-8 to TRBJ1-1; D is perhaps TRBD1 (5 bases). V lost 5 bases and J lost 4, with 12 bases in between. CDR1 SGHTS and CDR2 YDEGEE come from the germline V gene. There are 13 residues in the CDR3. DNA of the CDR3: TGTGCCAGCAGGCTCGGGGGTTCCACTGAAGCTTTCTTT. This sequence encodes CASRLGGSTEAFF.

On this clone itself: In the same sample, other DNA sequences code for this CDR3. This sequence joins TRBV7-9 and TRBJ2-5; no definite D call. The CDR3 covers 13 residues. Trimming pared 3 bases from V and 3 bases from J, leaving 8 bases between. The germline V gene encodes CDR1 SEHNR and CDR2 FQNEAQ (reference sequence). The CDR3 coding sequence is TGTGCCAGCAGCTTTGGGCTCGAAGAGACCCAGTACTTC. As protein: CASSFGLEETQYF.

Details on this clone: Distinct nucleotide sequences in the sample also encode this CDR3. The rearrangement joins TRBV5-1 to TRBJ2-5; TRBD2 aligns across 8 bases. V lost 1 base and J lost 5; bases outside the gene matches: 1. There are 13 residues in the CDR3. Germline CDR1 is SGHRS and CDR2 is YFSETQ. CDR3 protein: CASSLSGGETQYF. The CDR3 DNA follows: TGCGCCAGCAGCTTGAGCGGGGGTGAGACCCAGTACTTC.